The next 28 T cell receptor beta chains were all read from a single sample in a study of blood T cell repertoires in COVID-19. Sequencing was performed with immunoSEQ multiplex PCR; in TCRdb, only in-frame clones are kept and a portion is missing. The profile shows roughly 120,000 clones, 75% to 90% of them singletons. The specimen was peripheral blood. These TCRs come from a man aged 65 to 85 with acute or convalescent COVID-19.

V is TRBV4-1 and J is TRBJ2-5, with D maybe TRBD1 (7 bases). The CDR3 totals 14 residues. Germline CDR1 and CDR2: MGHRA and YSYEKL. The V end lost 5 bases, the J end lost 2 bases, and 12 bases lay between the germline ends. For the CDR3, the DNA is TGCGCCAGCAGCTTACAGGGGAGGCAAGAGACCCAGTACTTC. This sequence encodes CASSLQGRQETQYF.

The chain joins TRBV12-3 or TRBV12-4 to TRBJ1-1, with TRBD1 as a possible D gene (6 bases). This CDR3 is built from 11 residues. Trimming pared 6 bases from V and 11 bases from J, leaving 13 bases between. This chain's CDR3 is CASSTGLVAFF. The CDR3, as DNA: TGTGCCAGCAGCACAGGGTTAGTGGCTTTCTTT.

This clone appeared once. The chain carries TRBV5-1 and TRBJ2-7, with 10 positions matching TRBD2. V was pared by 0 bases and J by 6 bases, with 15 bases of the junction left unmatched. From germline, CDR1 is SGHRS and CDR2 YFSETQ. This CDR3 spans 18 amino acids. CDR3 nucleotides: TGCGCCAGCAGCTTGGCCAGGACTAGCGGACTACTCGCTACCGAGCAGTACTTC. Translation gives CASSLARTSGLLATEQYF. Variable domain in full (rest from reference TRBV5-1 and TRBJ2-7): KAGVTQTPRYLIKTRGQQVTLSCSPISGHRSVSWYQQTPGQGLQFLFEYFSETQRNKGNFPGRFSGRQFSNSRSEMNVSTLELGDSALYLCASSLARTSGLLATEQYFGPGTRLTVT.

The chain is built from TRBV27 and TRBJ2-2; 7 bases match TRBD1. This CDR3 spans 15 amino acids. The germline CDR1 and CDR2 sequences are MNHEY and SMNVEV (reference sequence). The junction had 7 bases not matched to a gene; V was cut back by 8 bases and J by 1 base. CDR3 in DNA: TGTGCCAGCCATCCGGGACAGCAGAACACCGGGGAGCTGTTTTTT. It encodes CASHPGQQNTGELFF.

The gene calls are TRBV4-2 and TRBJ1-1; a weak D match, TRBD1 (6 bases). Germline values: CDR1 LGHNA, CDR2 YNFKEQ. The V and J ends lost 3 bases and 4 bases respectively, with 15 bases between them. This CDR3 has 15 residues. For the CDR3, the DNA is TGTGCCAGCAGCCAGCTGCAAATAGGGGGCACTGAAGCTTTCTTT. It yields the protein CASSQLQIGGTEAFF.

The rearrangement uses TRBV27 and TRBJ1-6; D perhaps matches TRBD1 (6 bases). This CDR3 contains 14 residues. CDR1 is MNHEY, CDR2 SMNVEV, per germline (reference sequence). Trimming took 5 bases from V and 6 from J, leaving 11 bases between them. The CDR3 DNA reads as TGTGCCAGCAGTAACAGGGCCCTTAATTCACCCCTCCACTTT. This codes for CASSNRALNSPLHF.

The V call is TRBV25-1, the J call TRBJ1-4; 7 nucleotides agree with TRBD1. The CDR3 has 15 residues. After removal of 2 bases from V and 7 bases from J, the junction contained 7 bases not matched to a gene. Germline lookup yields CDR1 MGHDK and CDR2 SYGVNS. The CDR3 sequence is CASSENRGWGEKLFF. The CDR3 nucleotides read TGTGCCAGCAGTGAAAACAGGGGCTGGGGTGAAAAACTGTTTTTT.

V is TRBV6-5 and J is TRBJ2-5, with D possibly matching TRBD1 (6 bases). The V and J ends lost 7 bases and 1 base respectively, with 13 bases between them. This CDR3 comprises 14 residues. Germline V CDR1 and CDR2: MNHEY, SVGAGI. The CDR3 bases are TGTGCCAGCATGGAAGGGACACTCCAAGAGACCCAGTACTTC. Amino acids: CASMEGTLQETQYF.

This clone was seen only a few times. The chain carries TRBV15 and TRBJ2-5; 7 positions agree with TRBD1. V dropped 4 bases and J dropped 2; count of bases not matched to a gene: 4. This CDR3 has 14 residues. CDR1 is LNHNV, CDR2 YYDKDF, per germline (reference sequence). CDR3 in DNA: TGTGCCACCAGCAAAACAGGGGTTCAAGAGACCCAGTACTTC. It codes for CATSKTGVQETQYF.

This clone was counted only a few times. The V gene is TRBV5-6, the J gene TRBJ1-3; D is unresolved. The V end was cut by 4 bases, the J end by 4 bases, with 12 bases between. The CDR3 consists of 14 residues. Germline CDR1 is SGHDT and CDR2 is YYEEEE. The CDR3 region has the DNA TGTGCCAGCAGCCCGACTGGGAGAGGAAACACCATATATTTT. It translates to CASSPTGRGNTIYF.

The J gene is TRBJ2-1, the V gene TRBV28; 10 bases are shared with TRBD1. The CDR3 is 19 residues long. Germline V CDR1 and CDR2: MDHEN, SYDVKM. V lost 6 bases to trimming and J lost 4 bases; unmatched junction nucleotides: 18. The CDR3 sequence is CASSPTGGLGGGAYNEQFF. The CDR3 DNA sequence: TGTGCCAGCAGCCCGACAGGGGGCCTGGGCGGGGGAGCATACAATGAGCAGTTCTTC. Filled out from reference TRBV28 and TRBJ2-1, the complete variable domain reads DVKVTQSSRYLVKRTGEKVFLECVQDMDHENMFWYRQDPGLGLRLIYFSYDVKMKEKGDIPEGYSVSREKKERFSLILESASTNQTSMYLCASSPTGGLGGGAYNEQFFGPGTRLTVL.

This chain connects TRBV28 to TRBJ2-3; 7 bases map to TRBD1. Germline V gene data show CDR1 as MDHEN and CDR2 as SYDVKM. The CDR3 extends over 14 amino acids. The V and J ends lost 5 bases and 2 bases, in that order; junction bases with no gene match: 4. The CDR3 sequence: CASSIQGSTDTQYF. DNA of the CDR3: TGTGCCAGCAGTATACAGGGGTCCACAGATACGCAGTATTTT.

The V call is TRBV6-5, the J call TRBJ1-6, with D maybe TRBD1 (5 bases). CDR3 size: 13 residues. Germline V gene sequence: CDR1 MNHEY, CDR2 SVGAGI. Trimming stripped 6 bases from V and 8 bases from J, with 11 bases between. CDR3 amino acids: CASRETVDSPLHF. CDR3 nucleotides: TGTGCCAGCAGAGAGACAGTCGATTCACCCCTCCACTTT.

This rearrangement joins TRBV28 to TRBJ1-4; unclear D gene. The germline V gene encodes CDR1 MDHEN and CDR2 SYDVKM. V lost 6 bases to trimming and J lost 8 bases, with 19 bases between them. This CDR3 contains 15 residues. CDR3 DNA sequence: TGTGCCAGCAGCCTACTAACGGGGAAGAGAGAAAAACTGTTTTTT. It codes for CASSLLTGKREKLFF.

The chain recombines TRBV2 with TRBJ1-1; no clear D. V was pared by 7 bases and J by 1 base, with 7 bases between. Germline-derived CDR1 and CDR2 are SNHLY and FYNNEI. There are 12 residues in the CDR3. The CDR3 sequence is CASTVSNTEAFF. DNA of the CDR3: TGTGCCAGCACGGTGTCGAACACTGAAGCTTTCTTT. The full variable domain, its missing parts supplied by reference TRBV2 and TRBJ1-1, is EPEVTQTPSHQVTQMGQEVILRCVPISNHLYFYWYRQILGQKVEFLVSFYNNEISEKSEIFDDQFSVERPDGSNFTLKIRSTKLEDSAMYFCASTVSNTEAFFGQGTRLTVV.

This clone came up once. This chain links TRBV4-1 with TRBJ2-7; weak D call: TRBD1 (6 bases). Looked up from germline, CDR1 is MGHRA and CDR2 is YSYEKL. The germline V and J ends were trimmed by 0 bases and 4 bases, with 10 bases remaining between them. The CDR3 loop spans 14 amino acids. The CDR3 bases are TGCGCCAGCAGCCAAGATCCCCAGGGGTACGAGCAGTACTTC. Amino acid sequence: CASSQDPQGYEQYF.

The rearrangement links TRBV28 to TRBJ1-1; 10 bases line up with TRBD1. V was clipped by 5 bases and J by 11 bases; unmatched bases: 8. CDR3 length: 13 amino acids. Per the germline V gene, CDR1 is MDHEN and CDR2 is SYDVKM. CDR3 coding DNA: TGTGCCAGCAGTCCCTCTCCGGGACAGGGGGCTTTCTTT. Residues: CASSPSPGQGAFF.

The chain joins TRBV7-3 to TRBJ2-2; 10 bases are a match to TRBD2. CDR3 length equals 18 residues. Germline CDR1 SGHTA, CDR2 FQGTGA. After removal of 5 bases from V and 0 bases from J, the junction contained 9 bases not matched to a gene. The CDR3 loop is CASSLRAGGPTNTGELFF. For the CDR3, the DNA is TGTGCCAGCAGCCTGCGAGCGGGAGGGCCGACGAACACCGGGGAGCTGTTTTTT. Full variable domain (outside the CDR3, taken from reference TRBV7-3 and TRBJ2-2): GAGVSQTPSNKVTEKGKYVELRCDPISGHTALYWYRQSLGQGPEFLIYFQGTGAADDSGLPNDRFFAVRPEGSVSTLKIQRTERGDSAVYLCASSLRAGGPTNTGELFFGEGSRLTVL.

This clone has a handful of counts. The gene calls are TRBV5-1 and TRBJ1-4; 7 bases line up with TRBD1. The V segment lost 4 bases and the J segment 10 bases; nucleotides outside the gene matches: 10. CDR1 and CDR2 from the germline V gene are SGHRS and YFSETQ. The CDR3 is made up of 14 amino acids. CDR3 in amino acids: CASSPDLPGGKLFF. The CDR3 DNA is TGCGCCAGCAGCCCGGACCTCCCAGGGGGAAAACTGTTTTTT.

The chain carries TRBV3-1 (or the pseudogene TRBV3-2) and TRBJ1-6, with 8 bases matching TRBD1. Losses at the gene ends were 4 bases for V and 11 bases for J; bases not matched to a gene: 13. Germline CDR1 and CDR2: LGHDT and YNNKEL (reference sequence). This CDR3 has 16 amino acids. The CDR3 DNA follows: TGTGCCAGCAGCCGAGGACAGGGAGGGGTTGGCACACCCCTCCACTTT. Translation: CASSRGQGGVGTPLHF.

As to this clone: At one boundary the junction diverges from the germline segment, which might be a read error. The chain combines TRBV5-6 with TRBJ2-7; TRBD1 agrees at 7 bases. The CDR3 is made up of 12 amino acids. Germline loops: CDR1 SGHDT, CDR2 YYEEEE. The DNA of the CDR3 is TGTGCCAGCAGCTTGTACAGGGGAAATGGTGACTTC. It is translated as CASSLYRGNGDF.

This clone was detected only once. The genes are TRBV11-3 and TRBJ2-7; 8 bases are a match to TRBD2. The germline gives CDR1 SGHNT, CDR2 YENEEA. V gave up 6 bases and J gave up 5 bases; unmatched junction bases: 6. The length of the CDR3 is 13 residues. DNA for the CDR3: TGTGCCAGCAGACCCTGGACTAGCCACGAGCAGTACTTC. It translates to CASRPWTSHEQYF.

This chain uses TRBV12-3 or TRBV12-4 with TRBJ2-7; TRBD2 is a possible D gene (5 bases). This CDR3 is built from 12 residues. V lost 6 bases and J lost 3, with 9 bases in between. The CDR3 DNA reads as TGTGCCAGCAGCCCACGGGGCTACGAGCAGTACTTC. This codes for CASSPRGYEQYF.

On this clone itself: Additional DNA sequences in this sample encode the identical CDR3. This chain connects TRBV7-8 to TRBJ2-1; TRBD2 agrees at 12 bases. In germline, CDR1 is SGHVS, CDR2 FQNEAQ. The length of the CDR3 is 15 residues. Losses at the gene ends were 5 bases for V and 5 bases for J; bases not matched to a gene: 4. CDR3 coding DNA: TGTGCCAGCAGCCTCGGACTAGCGGGGAACAATGAGCAGTTCTTC. Encoded protein: CASSLGLAGNNEQFF.

This sequence joins TRBV5-1 and TRBJ2-2; 7 nucleotides align to TRBD1. CDR3 length equals 15 residues. Germline V gives CDR1 SGHRS, CDR2 YFSETQ. The trim removed 0 bases at V and 4 bases at J, leaving 3 bases unmatched. CDR3 amino acids: CASSLATGATGELFF. CDR3 in DNA: TGCGCCAGCAGCTTGGCCACAGGGGCCACCGGGGAGCTGTTTTTT. The whole variable domain, remainder taken from reference TRBV5-1 and TRBJ2-2, is KAGVTQTPRYLIKTRGQQVTLSCSPISGHRSVSWYQQTPGQGLQFLFEYFSETQRNKGNFPGRFSGRQFSNSRSEMNVSTLELGDSALYLCASSLATGATGELFFGEGSRLTVL.

The chain joins TRBV4-1 to TRBJ2-1; no clear D gene. Trimming cost V 0 bases and J 3 bases, with 9 bases left between them. Germline lookup yields CDR1 MGHRA and CDR2 YSYEKL. The CDR3 has 15 amino acids. The CDR3, as DNA: TGCGCCAGCAGCCAAGACCTTACCAGCTACAATGAGCAGTTCTTC. It is translated as CASSQDLTSYNEQFF.

The chain carries TRBV2 and TRBJ2-5; no clear D gene. CDR1 SNHLY and CDR2 FYNNEI come from the germline V gene. This CDR3 contains 10 residues. Trimming cost V 6 bases and J 5 bases, with 4 bases left between them. CDR3 sequence (DNA): TGTGCCAGCAGCTCGGAGACCCAGTACTTC. Its protein product is CASSSETQYF.

This sequence joins TRBV3-1 (or the pseudogene TRBV3-2) and TRBJ1-6, with D uncertain. The CDR3 has 17 residues. Trimming stripped 1 base from V and 5 bases from J, with 15 bases between. The germline V gene encodes CDR1 LGHDT and CDR2 YNNKEL (reference sequence). The CDR3 reads CASSQARPGLNNSPLHF. In DNA, the CDR3 is TGTGCCAGCAGCCAAGCCCGACCGGGATTAAATAATTCACCCCTCCACTTT.